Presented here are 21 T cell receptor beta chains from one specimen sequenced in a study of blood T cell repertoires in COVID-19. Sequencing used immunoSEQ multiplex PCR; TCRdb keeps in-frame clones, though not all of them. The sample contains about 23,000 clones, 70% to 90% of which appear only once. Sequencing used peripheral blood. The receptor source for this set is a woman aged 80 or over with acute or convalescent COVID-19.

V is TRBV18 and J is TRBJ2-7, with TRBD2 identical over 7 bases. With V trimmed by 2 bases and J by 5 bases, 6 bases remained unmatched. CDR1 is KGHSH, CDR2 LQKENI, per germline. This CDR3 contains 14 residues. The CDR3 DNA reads TGTGCCAGCTCACCATCTGGCGGGGGTCACGAGCAGTACTTC. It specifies CASSPSGGGHEQYF.

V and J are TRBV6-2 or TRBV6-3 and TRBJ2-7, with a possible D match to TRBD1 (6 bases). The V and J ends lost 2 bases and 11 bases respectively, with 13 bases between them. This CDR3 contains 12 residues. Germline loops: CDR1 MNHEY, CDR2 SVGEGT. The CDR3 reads CASSYPARQEYF. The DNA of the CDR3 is TGTGCCAGCAGTTACCCCGCTCGACAGGAGTACTTC.

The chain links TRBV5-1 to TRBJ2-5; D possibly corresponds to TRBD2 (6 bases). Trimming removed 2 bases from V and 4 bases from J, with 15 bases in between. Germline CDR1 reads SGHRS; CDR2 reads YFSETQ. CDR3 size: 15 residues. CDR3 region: CASSFTAGTRETQYF. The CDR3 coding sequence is TGCGCCAGCAGCTTCACGGCGGGGACTCGAGAGACCCAGTACTTC.

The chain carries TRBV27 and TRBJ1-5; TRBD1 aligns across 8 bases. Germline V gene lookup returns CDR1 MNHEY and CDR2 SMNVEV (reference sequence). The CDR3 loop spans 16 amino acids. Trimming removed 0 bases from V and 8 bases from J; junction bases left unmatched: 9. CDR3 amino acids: CASSLSPQGAGKPQHF. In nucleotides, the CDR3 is TGTGCCAGCAGTTTATCACCCCAGGGGGCAGGGAAGCCCCAGCATTTT.

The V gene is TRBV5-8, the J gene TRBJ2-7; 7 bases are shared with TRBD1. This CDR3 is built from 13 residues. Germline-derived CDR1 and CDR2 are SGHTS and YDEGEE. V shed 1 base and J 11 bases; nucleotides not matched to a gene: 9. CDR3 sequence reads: CASSLRETGEKYF. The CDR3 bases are TGTGCCAGCAGCTTGCGGGAAACAGGGGAGAAGTACTTC. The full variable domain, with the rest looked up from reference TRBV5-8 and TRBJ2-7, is EAGVTQSPTHLIKTRGQQATLRCSPISGHTSVYWYQQALGLGLQFLLWYDEGEERNRGNFPPRFSGRQFPNYSSELNVNALELEDSALYLCASSLRETGEKYFGPGTRLTVT.

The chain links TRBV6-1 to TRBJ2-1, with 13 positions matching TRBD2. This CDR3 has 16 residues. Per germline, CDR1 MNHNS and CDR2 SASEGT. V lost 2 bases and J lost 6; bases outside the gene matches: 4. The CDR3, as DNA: TGTGCCAGCAGTGAACGCGGGACTAGCGGGATCAATGAGCAGTTCTTC. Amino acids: CASSERGTSGINEQFF.

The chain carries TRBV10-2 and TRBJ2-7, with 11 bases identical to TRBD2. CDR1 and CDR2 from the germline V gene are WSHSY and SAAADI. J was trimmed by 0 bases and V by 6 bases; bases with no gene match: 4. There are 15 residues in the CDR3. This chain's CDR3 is CASSSGTSGSYEQYF. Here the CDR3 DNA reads TGCGCCAGCAGCTCCGGGACTAGCGGCTCCTACGAGCAGTACTTC.

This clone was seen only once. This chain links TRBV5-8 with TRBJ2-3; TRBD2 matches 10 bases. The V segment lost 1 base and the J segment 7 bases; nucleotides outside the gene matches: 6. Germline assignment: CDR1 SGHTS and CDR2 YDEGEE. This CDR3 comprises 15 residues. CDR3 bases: TGTGCCAGCAGCTTGCAACTAGCGGGGACAAATACGCAGTATTTT. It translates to CASSLQLAGTNTQYF.

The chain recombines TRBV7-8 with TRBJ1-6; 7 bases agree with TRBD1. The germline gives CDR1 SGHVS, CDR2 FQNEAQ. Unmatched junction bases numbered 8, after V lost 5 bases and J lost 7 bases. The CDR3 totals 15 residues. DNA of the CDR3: TGTGCCAGCAGCCCGAGCGGACAGGAAAATTCACCCCTCCACTTT. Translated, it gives CASSPSGQENSPLHF.

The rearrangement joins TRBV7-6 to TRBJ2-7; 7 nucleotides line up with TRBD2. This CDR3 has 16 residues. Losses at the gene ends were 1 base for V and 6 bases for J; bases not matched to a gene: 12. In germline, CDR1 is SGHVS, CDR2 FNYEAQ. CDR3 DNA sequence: TGTGCCAGCAGCTTAGGCCCTAGCAGGGAGGGCGCCGAGCAGTACTTC. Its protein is CASSLGPSREGAEQYF.

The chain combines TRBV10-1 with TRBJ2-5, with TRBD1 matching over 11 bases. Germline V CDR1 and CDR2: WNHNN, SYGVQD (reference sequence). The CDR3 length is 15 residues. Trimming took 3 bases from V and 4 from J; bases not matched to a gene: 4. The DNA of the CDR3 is TGCGCCAGCAGTGACGGACAGGGGGCGCGAGAGACCCAGTACTTC. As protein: CASSDGQGARETQYF.

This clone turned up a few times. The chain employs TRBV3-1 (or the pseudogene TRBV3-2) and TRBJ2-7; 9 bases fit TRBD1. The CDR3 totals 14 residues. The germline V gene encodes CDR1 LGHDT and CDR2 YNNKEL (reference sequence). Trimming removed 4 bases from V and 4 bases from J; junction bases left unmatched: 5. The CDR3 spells CASSRLGQGYEQYF. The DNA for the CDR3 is TGTGCCAGCAGCCGCCTGGGACAGGGTTACGAGCAGTACTTC.

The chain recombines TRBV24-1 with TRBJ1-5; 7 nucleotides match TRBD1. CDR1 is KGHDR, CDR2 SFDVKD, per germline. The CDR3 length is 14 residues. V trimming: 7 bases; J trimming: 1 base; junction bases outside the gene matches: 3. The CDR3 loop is CATRPGQSNQPQHF. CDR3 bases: TGTGCCACCAGGCCGGGACAGAGCAATCAGCCCCAGCATTTT.

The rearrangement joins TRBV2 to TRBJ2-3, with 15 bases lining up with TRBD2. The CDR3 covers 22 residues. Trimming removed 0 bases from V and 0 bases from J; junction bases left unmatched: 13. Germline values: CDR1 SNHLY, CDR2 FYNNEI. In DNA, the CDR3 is TGTGCCAGCAGTGAAGCCGAACCGGGACTAGCGGGGGGCTCACCTAGCACAGATACGCAGTATTTT. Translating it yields CASSEAEPGLAGGSPSTDTQYF.

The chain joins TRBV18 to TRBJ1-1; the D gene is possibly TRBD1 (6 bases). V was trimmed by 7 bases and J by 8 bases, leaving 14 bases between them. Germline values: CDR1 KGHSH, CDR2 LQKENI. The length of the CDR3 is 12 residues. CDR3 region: CASFVQGTEAFF. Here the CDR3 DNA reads TGTGCCAGCTTCGTACAGGGTACCGAAGCTTTCTTT. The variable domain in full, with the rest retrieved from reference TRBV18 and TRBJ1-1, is NAGVMQNPRHLVRRRGQEARLRCSPMKGHSHVYWYRQLPEEGLKFMVYLQKENIIDESGMPKERFSAEFPKEGPSILRIQQVVRGDSAAYFCASFVQGTEAFFGQGTRLTVV.

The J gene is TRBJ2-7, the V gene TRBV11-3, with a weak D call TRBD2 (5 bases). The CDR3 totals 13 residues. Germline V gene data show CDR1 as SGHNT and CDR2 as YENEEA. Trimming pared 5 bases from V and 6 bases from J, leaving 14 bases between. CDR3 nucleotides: TGTGCCAGCAGCCGGGGTATTCGGGGCGAGCAGTACTTC. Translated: CASSRGIRGEQYF.

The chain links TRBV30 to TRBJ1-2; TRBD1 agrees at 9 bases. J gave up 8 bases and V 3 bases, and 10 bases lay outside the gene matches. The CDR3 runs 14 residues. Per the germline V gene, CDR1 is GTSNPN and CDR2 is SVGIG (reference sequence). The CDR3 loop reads CAWRDTGGFGGYTF. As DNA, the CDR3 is TGTGCCTGGAGAGATACAGGGGGCTTCGGAGGCTACACCTTC.

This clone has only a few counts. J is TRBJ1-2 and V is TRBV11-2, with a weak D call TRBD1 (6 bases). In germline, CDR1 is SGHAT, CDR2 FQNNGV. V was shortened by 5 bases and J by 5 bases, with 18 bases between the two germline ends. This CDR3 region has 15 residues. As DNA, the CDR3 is TGTGCCAGCAGCGCCCCAACAGGGTCGGGATATGGCTACACCTTC. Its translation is CASSAPTGSGYGYTF.

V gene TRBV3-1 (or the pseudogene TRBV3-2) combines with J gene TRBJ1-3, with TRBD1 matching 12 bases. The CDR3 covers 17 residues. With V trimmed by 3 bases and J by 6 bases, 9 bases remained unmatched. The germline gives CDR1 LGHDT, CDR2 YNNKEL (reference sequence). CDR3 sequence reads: CASSHHSLGQGANTIYF. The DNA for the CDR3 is TGTGCCAGCAGCCATCATTCCCTGGGACAGGGGGCAAACACCATATATTTT.

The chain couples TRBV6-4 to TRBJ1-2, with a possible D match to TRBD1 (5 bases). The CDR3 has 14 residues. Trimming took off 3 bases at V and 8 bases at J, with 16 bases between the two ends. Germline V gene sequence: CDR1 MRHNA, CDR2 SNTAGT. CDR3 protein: CASSETMGEEGYTF. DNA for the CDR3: TGTGCCAGCAGTGAAACAATGGGGGAGGAAGGCTACACCTTC.

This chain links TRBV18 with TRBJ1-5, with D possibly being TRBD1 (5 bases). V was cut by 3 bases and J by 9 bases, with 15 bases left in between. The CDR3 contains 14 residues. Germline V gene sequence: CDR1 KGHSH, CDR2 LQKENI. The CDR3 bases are TGTGCCAGCTCACCGGACCCAGGGATAGGGCCCCAGCATTTT. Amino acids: CASSPDPGIGPQHF. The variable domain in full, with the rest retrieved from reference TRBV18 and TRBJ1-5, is NAGVMQNPRHLVRRRGQEARLRCSPMKGHSHVYWYRQLPEEGLKFMVYLQKENIIDESGMPKERFSAEFPKEGPSILRIQQVVRGDSAAYFCASSPDPGIGPQHFGDGTRLSIL.